These 21 T cell receptor beta chains came from one sample sequenced in a study of cytotoxic CD8 clonotypes in ibrutinib-treated CLL. The protocol was immunoSEQ multiplex PCR, while the TCRdb copy is restricted to in-frame clones and leaves out a portion. The sample lists 110,000 to 150,000 clones, 85% to 95% occurring once. Specimen: PBMCs, collected after 12 months of ibrutinib treatment. The receptor source for this set is a human donor with chronic lymphocytic leukemia.

The CDR3 protein is CASSPFAGGPTEQFF. The CDR3 nucleotides are TGTGCCAGCTCACCATTTGCGGGAGGGCCGACTGAGCAGTTCTTC. This chain uses TRBV18 with TRBJ2-1; 9 nucleotides align to TRBD2. Germline values: CDR1 KGHSH, CDR2 LQKENI. V gave up 2 bases and J gave up 9 bases; unmatched junction bases: 8. The CDR3 has 15 amino acids.

This rearrangement joins TRBV18 to TRBJ2-7; D tentatively fits TRBD1 or TRBD2 (5 bases each). CDR1 is KGHSH, CDR2 LQKENI, per germline. The ends were cut back, 0 bases at V and 3 bases at J, with 9 bases in the middle. The CDR3 is made up of 14 amino acids. The DNA for the CDR3 is TGTGCCAGCTCACCACCCGGGGCTAGCTACGAGCAGTACTTC. The encoded protein is CASSPPGASYEQYF.

This clone was counted only a few times. This chain joins TRBV6-5 and TRBJ1-2; D may be TRBD1 (5 bases). The CDR3 length is 14 residues. V lost 5 bases and J lost 3, with 13 bases in between. Germline CDR1 reads MNHEY; CDR2 reads SVGAGI. CDR3 sequence: CASSNSREDYGYTF. In DNA, the CDR3 is TGTGCCAGCAGTAACAGCAGGGAGGACTATGGCTACACCTTC.

J is TRBJ1-5 and V is TRBV7-8; 7 positions match TRBD1. Germline V gives CDR1 SGHVS, CDR2 FQNEAQ. The CDR3 length is 14 residues. V gave up 5 bases and J gave up 5 bases; unmatched junction bases: 6. This chain's CDR3 is CASSRGTGDQPQHF. The CDR3 DNA reads as TGTGCCAGCAGCCGCGGAACAGGGGATCAGCCCCAGCATTTT.

The J gene is TRBJ2-7, the V gene TRBV27; 9 bases agree with TRBD2. Per germline, CDR1 MNHEY and CDR2 SMNVEV (reference sequence). There are 15 residues in the CDR3. V gave up 7 bases and J gave up 2 bases; unmatched junction bases: 9. CDR3 sequence: CASTRIAGDTYEQYF. CDR3 nucleotides: TGTGCCAGCACCCGAATAGCGGGAGATACCTACGAGCAGTACTTC.

V and J are TRBV19 and TRBJ2-7; D remains unclear. The germline V and J ends were trimmed by 2 bases and 2 bases, with 10 bases remaining between them. This CDR3 is 14 amino acids long. Germline CDR1 reads LNHDA; CDR2 reads SQIVND (reference sequence). The DNA for the CDR3 is TGTGCCAGTAGTATATTCGGCAGAACCTACGAGCAGTACTTC. This gives the protein CASSIFGRTYEQYF.

This rearrangement joins TRBV5-8 to TRBJ2-5; 9 bases are a match to TRBD1. CDR3 length equals 13 residues. V trimming: 6 bases; J trimming: 1 base; junction bases outside the gene matches: 1. Germline V gene data show CDR1 as SGHTS and CDR2 as YDEGEE. The CDR3 protein is CASNRGLQETQYF. For the CDR3, the DNA is TGTGCCAGCAACAGGGGGCTCCAAGAGACCCAGTACTTC.

V usage is TRBV9 and J usage is TRBJ2-7; D possibly corresponds to TRBD1 (5 bases). This CDR3 has 15 residues. In germline, CDR1 is SGDLS, CDR2 YYNGEE. V gave up 3 bases and J gave up 1 base, with 14 bases separating them. CDR3 bases: TGTGCCAGCAGCGCCAGGGAAGATTGGTCCTACGAGCAGTACTTC. It codes for CASSAREDWSYEQYF.

The genes are TRBV6-6 and TRBJ1-2; weak D call: TRBD1 (6 bases). Between the trimmed V and J ends, which lost 6 bases and 1 base, there was a span of 15 bases. In germline, CDR1 is MNHNY, CDR2 SVGAGI (reference sequence). The CDR3 spans 15 residues. DNA of the CDR3: TGTGCCAGCAGGGGCTCGGGGGGCCTTAACTATGGCTACACCTTC. Translating it yields CASRGSGGLNYGYTF.

The CDR3 region is CASSSESKNRATNEKLFF. In DNA, the CDR3 is TGCGCCAGCAGCTCGGAATCAAAGAACAGAGCAACTAATGAAAAACTGTTTTTT. The genes are TRBV5-1 and TRBJ1-4, with unresolved D. CDR1 SGHRS and CDR2 YFSETQ come from the germline V gene. There are 18 residues in the CDR3. Trimming took off 3 bases at V and 0 bases at J, with 18 bases between the two ends.

This chain uses TRBV19 with TRBJ2-2; 8 bases are shared with TRBD1. Germline V gene lookup returns CDR1 LNHDA and CDR2 SQIVND (reference sequence). V gave up 4 bases and J gave up 6 bases; unmatched junction bases: 10. CDR3 length: 16 residues. The CDR3 DNA is TGTGCCAGTAGTAGGACAGGGCGGCAGGGGGCCGGGGAGCTGTTTTTT. Encoded protein: CASSRTGRQGAGELFF.

This clone turned up a few times. In the same sample, other DNA sequences code for this CDR3. The gene calls are TRBV9 and TRBJ1-1; the D is unclear. Germline V gives CDR1 SGDLS, CDR2 YYNGEE. V lost 2 bases to trimming and J lost 1 base, with 6 bases between them. This CDR3 is built from 13 residues. In DNA, the CDR3 is TGTGCCAGCAGCGTTACAGCGAACACTGAAGCTTTCTTT. Its protein is CASSVTANTEAFF.

This sequence joins TRBV19 and TRBJ1-3; D call uncertain. Germline values: CDR1 LNHDA, CDR2 SQIVND (reference sequence). The V and J ends lost 7 bases and 0 bases respectively, with 10 bases between them. The CDR3 sequence is 14 residues long. The CDR3 DNA reads TGTGCCAGTACCGATGGGAGCTCTGGAAACACCATATATTTT. Its protein is CASTDGSSGNTIYF.

This chain links TRBV6-5 with TRBJ2-7; D is perhaps TRBD1 or TRBD2 (5 bases each). CDR3 length: 13 residues. The V end lost 4 bases, the J end lost 3 bases, and 10 bases lay between the germline ends. CDR1 and CDR2 from the germline V gene are MNHEY and SVGAGI. The DNA for the CDR3 is TGTGCCAGCAGTTCTTGGGACGTCTACGAGCAGTACTTC. The encoded protein is CASSSWDVYEQYF.

The V gene is TRBV14, the J gene TRBJ2-1; 8 bases align to TRBD1. Germline CDR1 is SGHDN and CDR2 is FVKESK. The CDR3 runs 16 residues. Trimming at V came to 0 bases and at J to 3 bases, leaving 4 bases not matched to a gene. CDR3 DNA sequence: TGTGCCAGCAGCCAAGACCGGGGACAGGTCTACAATGAGCAGTTCTTC. This sequence encodes CASSQDRGQVYNEQFF. Full variable domain (missing parts from reference TRBV14 and TRBJ2-1): EAGVTQFPSHSVIEKGQTVTLRCDPISGHDNLYWYRRVMGKEIKFLLHFVKESKQDESGMPNNRFLAERTGGTYSTLKVQPAELEDSGVYFCASSQDRGQVYNEQFFGPGTRLTVL.

The chain recombines TRBV7-9 with TRBJ2-5, with D perhaps matching TRBD2 (6 bases). Deletions cut 7 bases from V and 2 bases from J, with 8 bases between. Germline CDR1 reads SEHNR; CDR2 reads FQNEAQ (reference sequence). The CDR3 is 12 residues long. In DNA form, the CDR3 reads TGTGCCAGCAACCGGGGGCAAGAGACCCAGTACTTC. Its translation is CASNRGQETQYF.

The chain has TRBV5-5 and TRBJ1-1, with 7 bases aligning to TRBD1. Germline values: CDR1 SGHKS, CDR2 YYEKEE (reference sequence). With 4 bases clipped from V and 4 bases from J, the junction kept 10 bases outside the gene matches. The CDR3 spans 15 residues. The chain's CDR3 is CASSPRSQGRTEAFF. For the CDR3, the DNA is TGTGCCAGCAGCCCCCGGTCACAGGGGCGCACTGAAGCTTTCTTT. The whole variable domain, remainder taken from reference TRBV5-5 and TRBJ1-1, is DAGVTQSPTHLIKTRGQQVTLRCSPISGHKSVSWYQQVLGQGPQFIFQYYEKEERGRGNFPDRFSARQFPNYSSELNVNALLLGDSALYLCASSPRSQGRTEAFFGQGTRLTVV.

This rearrangement joins TRBV7-2 to TRBJ2-1; D not certain. The length of the CDR3 is 15 residues. The germline V gene encodes CDR1 SGHTA and CDR2 FQGNSA. The V end was cut by 5 bases, the J end by 3 bases, with 14 bases between. In nucleotides, the CDR3 is TGTGCCAGCAGCCGCCCGGGTAGGCTCTACAATGAGCAGTTCTTC. Its protein product is CASSRPGRLYNEQFF.

The rearrangement uses TRBV27 and TRBJ2-7; 7 nucleotides match TRBD1. CDR3 length equals 12 residues. V lost 4 bases to trimming and J lost 5 bases; unmatched junction nucleotides: 2. Germline V gives CDR1 MNHEY, CDR2 SMNVEV (reference sequence). As DNA, the CDR3 is TGTGCCAGCAGTTACAGGGGTGACGAGCAGTACTTC. It encodes CASSYRGDEQYF.

This clone has only a few counts. The chain joins TRBV7-2 to TRBJ1-1; D is undetermined. The CDR3 extends over 11 amino acids. The V and J ends lost 3 bases and 5 bases respectively, with 4 bases between them. Germline V gene data show CDR1 as SGHTA and CDR2 as FQGNSA. The CDR3 DNA is TGTGCCAGCAGCTTCTTAACTGAAGCTTTCTTT. Its protein is CASSFLTEAFF.

This chain links TRBV28 with TRBJ2-7; no clear D gene. Germline CDR1 and CDR2: MDHEN and SYDVKM. The CDR3 is made up of 13 amino acids. V gave up 3 bases and J gave up 5 bases, with 11 bases separating them. CDR3 nucleotide sequence: TGTGCCAGCAGTTTGGTGGATCTCGACGAGCAGTACTTC. Protein sequence: CASSLVDLDEQYF.